This T cell receptor (beta chain) was captured in a study of identical twins. V trimming: 6 bases; J trimming: 8 bases; junction bases outside the gene matches: 5. The CDR3 extends over 13 amino acids. The germline CDR1 and CDR2 sequences are MRHNA and SNTAGT. Each cDNA held unique molecular identifiers, and template switching gave it a universal primer site. MiXCR was run by TCRdb on the 5' RACE reads, yielding one entry per CDR3 protein. Of 600,000 to 700,000 distinct CDR3 sequences listed, around 20% are singletons. These same records also appear under a second study, on T cells expressing NK-cell markers.

Specimen: PBMCs. V is TRBV6-4 and J is TRBJ2-1; 9 positions agree with TRBD2. The TCR comes from a woman under 30 in good health. CDR3 in DNA: TGTGCCAGCAGCGTTAGCGGGAGCCATGAGCAGTTCTTC. It is translated as CASSVSGSHEQFF.